The next 20 T cell receptor beta chains were all read from a single sample in a study of T cell responses to AZD1222 COVID-19 vaccine. Sequenced by immunoSEQ multiplex PCR; TCRdb stores in-frame clones only, minus some. This table holds some 130,000 clones, about 90% found once. Sample: peripheral blood, taken on day 0 of MenACWY control vaccination. The receptors derive from an adult in good health.

This clone was counted once. The chain joins TRBV6-5 to TRBJ2-1; D remains ambiguous. This CDR3 has 14 amino acids. The germline V and J ends were trimmed by 2 bases and 9 bases, with 14 bases remaining between them. CDR1 is MNHEY and CDR2 is SVGAGI in the germline V gene. CDR3 loop: CASSYTLQVGEQFF. CDR3 coding DNA: TGTGCCAGCAGTTACACCCTTCAAGTGGGTGAGCAGTTCTTC.

The rearrangement joins TRBV18 to TRBJ1-6; D possibly corresponds to TRBD1 (6 bases). Deletions cut 1 base from V and 8 bases from J, with 18 bases between. This CDR3 spans 17 amino acids. Germline-derived CDR1 and CDR2 are KGHSH and LQKENI. CDR3 loop: CASSPQFLGGNDSPLHF. The CDR3 nucleotides read TGTGCCAGCTCACCACAATTCCTAGGGGGGAACGATTCACCCCTCCACTTT. Supplemented by reference TRBV18 and TRBJ1-6, the full variable domain reads NAGVMQNPRHLVRRRGQEARLRCSPMKGHSHVYWYRQLPEEGLKFMVYLQKENIIDESGMPKERFSAEFPKEGPSILRIQQVVRGDSAAYFCASSPQFLGGNDSPLHFGNGTRLTVT.

The chain has TRBV25-1 and TRBJ2-7; 8 bases fit TRBD2. The CDR3 consists of 12 residues. After removal of 1 base from V and 13 bases from J, the junction contained 6 bases not matched to a gene. CDR1 MGHDK and CDR2 SYGVNS come from the germline V gene. CDR3 nucleotides: TGTGCCAGCAGTGAATCCATCGGGAGGGCCTACTTC. It yields the protein CASSESIGRAYF.

The chain uses TRBV30 and TRBJ1-1, with D possibly TRBD1 on 6 matching bases. The CDR3 covers 14 residues. The V gene's germline CDR1 is GTSNPN and CDR2 SVGIG (reference sequence). The CDR3 DNA reads TGTGCTCCAACCCATAGGGGGTCCAACACTGAAGCTTTCTTT. Translated, it gives CAPTHRGSNTEAFF.

This clone was observed a single time. The J gene is TRBJ2-1, the V gene TRBV6-1, with TRBD2 identical over 7 bases. The germline V gene encodes CDR1 MNHNS and CDR2 SASEGT. Trimming took 1 base from V and 2 from J; bases not matched to a gene: 8. The CDR3 spans 17 residues. CDR3 amino acids: CASSEVALAAAYNEQFF. CDR3 nucleotide sequence: TGTGCCAGCAGTGAAGTAGCGCTAGCGGCTGCCTACAATGAGCAGTTCTTC.

This clone appeared a single time. The CDR3 loop is CASSIRGEQYF. CDR3 in DNA: TGTGCCAGTAGTATAAGAGGAGAGCAGTACTTC. V is TRBV19 and J is TRBJ2-7; D is uncertain. Trimming pared 2 bases from V and 7 bases from J, leaving 6 bases between. The germline CDR1 and CDR2 sequences are LNHDA and SQIVND (reference sequence). The CDR3 runs 11 residues. Full variable domain (missing parts from reference TRBV19 and TRBJ2-7): DGGITQSPKYLFRKEGQNVTLSCEQNLNHDAMYWYRQDPGQGLRLIYYSQIVNDFQKGDIAEGYSVSREKKESFPLTVTSAQKNPTAFYLCASSIRGEQYFGPGTRLTVT.

The rearrangement uses TRBV30 and TRBJ1-1; D is perhaps TRBD1 (5 bases). V was pared by 3 bases and J by 4 bases, with 18 bases between. CDR1 is GTSNPN and CDR2 is SVGIG in the germline V gene (reference sequence). CDR3 length equals 15 residues. CDR3 in amino acids: CAWSGEGKRGTEAFF. DNA for the CDR3: TGTGCCTGGAGCGGGGAGGGGAAAAGGGGCACTGAAGCTTTCTTT.

The rearrangement uses TRBV2 and TRBJ2-4; the match to TRBD2 covers 12 bases. After removal of 2 bases from V and 9 bases from J, the junction contained 5 bases not matched to a gene. The germline V gene has CDR1 SNHLY and CDR2 FYNNEI. The CDR3 is 15 residues long. This CDR3 is CASSEMTSGRGIQYF. In DNA form, the CDR3 reads TGTGCCAGCAGTGAAATGACTAGCGGGAGAGGCATTCAGTACTTC.

The rearrangement links TRBV5-6 to TRBJ2-7; 10 bases align to TRBD2. Germline assignment: CDR1 SGHDT and CDR2 YYEEEE. The CDR3 has 15 residues. V shed 0 bases and J 6 bases; nucleotides not matched to a gene: 6. The CDR3 nucleotides are TGTGCCAGCAGCTTGGCTCCTAGCGGGAGTCCCGAGCAGTACTTC. Its translation is CASSLAPSGSPEQYF.

The V and J genes are TRBV7-3 and TRBJ1-1; D call uncertain. CDR3 size: 13 residues. Trimming cost V 5 bases and J 5 bases, with 12 bases left between them. From germline, CDR1 is SGHTA and CDR2 FQGTGA. For the CDR3, the DNA is TGTGCCAGCAGCCAACAGTCGAAGACTGAAGCTTTCTTT. Its protein is CASSQQSKTEAFF.

The rearrangement uses TRBV28 and TRBJ1-2; 7 bases fit TRBD1. Trimming at V came to 3 bases and at J to 4 bases, leaving 2 bases not matched to a gene. The CDR3 has 13 residues. Germline V gives CDR1 MDHEN, CDR2 SYDVKM. The CDR3 coding sequence is TGTGCCAGCAGTTTCGCAGGGGGCTATGGCTACACCTTC. Residues: CASSFAGGYGYTF.

In this sample, this clone turned up once. The V and J genes are TRBV10-3 and TRBJ1-3, with D unresolved. The CDR3 extends over 14 amino acids. Germline-derived CDR1 and CDR2 are ENHRY and SYGVKD. Trimming shortened V by 8 bases and J by 3 bases, and 14 bases separated the two germline ends. The CDR3 here is CAIWSGRDGNTIYF. The CDR3 region has the DNA TGTGCCATCTGGTCAGGCCGCGATGGAAACACCATATATTTT.

The chain recombines TRBV20-1 with TRBJ2-7; D call uncertain. Germline CDR1 reads DFQATT; CDR2 reads SNEGSKA (reference sequence). This CDR3 comprises 11 residues. Trimming stripped 7 bases from V and 2 bases from J, with 9 bases between. The CDR3 region is CSVPGTYEQYF. The DNA of the CDR3 is TGCAGTGTTCCAGGTACCTACGAGCAGTACTTC.

The chain links TRBV24-1 to TRBJ2-2; 9 bases align to TRBD1. The CDR3 sequence is 17 residues long. The ends lost 6 bases at V and 1 base at J; junction bases unmatched: 8. The germline CDR1 and CDR2 sequences are KGHDR and SFDVKD. The CDR3 loop reads CATSPGQGIWNTGELFF. In DNA form, the CDR3 reads TGTGCCACCAGTCCGGGACAGGGAATATGGAACACCGGGGAGCTGTTTTTT.

The chain has TRBV27 and TRBJ1-3; no clear D gene. The V gene's germline CDR1 is MNHEY and CDR2 SMNVEV (reference sequence). This CDR3 spans 14 amino acids. V was trimmed by 4 bases and J by 2 bases, leaving 9 bases between them. CDR3 nucleotides: TGTGCCAGCAGTTATGGGGTCCCTGGAAACACCATATATTTT. This translates into CASSYGVPGNTIYF.

This sequence joins TRBV19 and TRBJ2-7; 7 bases align to TRBD1. Germline trimming cut 6 bases from V and 0 bases from J; bases unmatched to any gene: 5. Germline CDR1 reads LNHDA; CDR2 reads SQIVND (reference sequence). CDR3 length: 14 residues. The CDR3 sequence is CASRAGGSSYEQYF. The CDR3 DNA reads TGTGCCAGTAGGGCAGGGGGTAGCTCCTACGAGCAGTACTTC.

The chain recombines TRBV28 with TRBJ2-1; TRBD1 is a possible D gene (6 bases). V gave up 9 bases and J gave up 9 bases, with 18 bases separating them. The CDR3 covers 13 residues. Germline values: CDR1 MDHEN, CDR2 SYDVKM. The CDR3 sequence: CASKTRQASEQFF. The DNA of the CDR3 is TGTGCCAGTAAAACGAGACAGGCCAGTGAGCAGTTCTTC.

The chain has TRBV24-1 and TRBJ2-7, with D tentatively TRBD1 (5 bases). Trimming removed 1 base at V and 8 bases at J, with 8 bases between. CDR3 size: 12 residues. Germline CDR1 KGHDR, CDR2 SFDVKD. The CDR3 loop reads CATSDFAGKQYF. The CDR3, as DNA: TGTGCCACCAGTGATTTTGCAGGGAAGCAGTACTTC.

This clone has a single count. The V gene is TRBV2, the J gene TRBJ1-6, with D uncertain. Germline CDR1 and CDR2: SNHLY and FYNNEI. Between the trimmed V and J ends, which lost 6 bases and 6 bases, there was a span of 9 bases. The CDR3 is 13 residues long. The CDR3 DNA is TGTGCCAGCAGGTCGGTCCCTAATTCACCCCTCCACTTT. This translates into CASRSVPNSPLHF.

This rearrangement joins TRBV5-1 to TRBJ1-2, with D possibly being TRBD1 (5 bases). CDR1 is SGHRS and CDR2 is YFSETQ in the germline V gene. The V gene lost 4 bases and the J gene lost 1 base, with 11 bases spanning the gap. The CDR3 length is 14 residues. CDR3 region: CASSPQGLNYGYTF. The CDR3 nucleotides are TGCGCCAGCAGCCCGCAGGGCCTTAACTATGGCTACACCTTC.